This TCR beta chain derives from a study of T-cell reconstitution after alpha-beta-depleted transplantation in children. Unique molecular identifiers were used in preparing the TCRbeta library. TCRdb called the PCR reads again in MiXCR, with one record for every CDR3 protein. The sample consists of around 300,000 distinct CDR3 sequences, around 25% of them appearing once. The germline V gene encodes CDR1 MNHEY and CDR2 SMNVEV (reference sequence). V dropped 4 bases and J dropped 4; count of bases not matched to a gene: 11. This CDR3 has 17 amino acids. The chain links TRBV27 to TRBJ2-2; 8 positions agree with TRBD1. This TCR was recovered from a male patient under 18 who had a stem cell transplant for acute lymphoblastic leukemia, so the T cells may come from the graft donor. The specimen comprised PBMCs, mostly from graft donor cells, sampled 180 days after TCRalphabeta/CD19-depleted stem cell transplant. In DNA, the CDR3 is TGTGCCAGCAGTTGGGCAGGGGGCCCCAAGGGCACCGGGGAGCTGTTTTTT. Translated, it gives CASSWAGGPKGTGELFF.